Following are 8 T cell receptor beta chains from one sample sequenced in a study of early T cells in non-severe SARS-CoV-2 infection. MiXCR, applied by TCRdb to the 5' RACE reads, yields one record per CDR3 protein. The sample yields 35,000 to 45,000 distinct CDR3 sequences, about 8% seen once. The input for sequencing was whole blood, taken at baseline. Every receptor here comes from an adult who was a healthcare worker with PCR-confirmed SARS-CoV-2 infection or an uninfected control (not recorded which).

This clonotype was found a few times. The chain is built from TRBV19 and TRBJ1-5, with D hard to call. V was cut by 3 bases and J by 0 bases, with 15 bases left in between. The CDR3 covers 17 residues. Germline lookup yields CDR1 LNHDA and CDR2 SQIVND (reference sequence). In DNA form, the CDR3 reads TGTGCCAGTAGTATTAGTCCCACTCCGTATAGCAATCAGCCCCAGCATTTT. As protein: CASSISPTPYSNQPQHF.

The rearrangement uses TRBV6-2 or TRBV6-3 and TRBJ1-5, with D uncertain. The CDR3 contains 15 residues. Germline V gene data show CDR1 as MNHEY and CDR2 as SVGEGT. Trimming removed 6 bases at V and 5 bases at J, with 17 bases between. The CDR3 bases are TGTGCCAGCAGCCCTATAGCTACGTCGGATCAGCCCCAGCATTTT. It encodes CASSPIATSDQPQHF.

This clonotype is medium-sized by share. This sequence joins TRBV7-9 and TRBJ2-5; no definite D call. Germline CDR1 and CDR2: SEHNR and FQNEAQ (reference sequence). The CDR3 spans 12 residues. Trimming shortened V by 0 bases and J by 4 bases, and 3 bases separated the two germline ends. The CDR3 sequence is CASSLALETQYF. Here the CDR3 DNA reads TGTGCCAGCAGCTTAGCGCTAGAGACCCAGTACTTC.

This clonotype has a count of ten or more. V and J are TRBV6-4 and TRBJ2-1; 7 bases fit TRBD2. After removal of 3 bases from V and 5 bases from J, the junction contained 4 bases not matched to a gene. The CDR3 spans 14 residues. The V gene's germline CDR1 is MRHNA and CDR2 SNTAGT. CDR3 nucleotides: TGTGCCAGCAGTGAAGGACTAGATAACAATGAGCAGTTCTTC. This encodes CASSEGLDNNEQFF.

The chain carries TRBV11-1 and TRBJ2-1; 7 nucleotides line up with TRBD2. Looked up from germline, CDR1 is SGHAT and CDR2 is FQDESV (reference sequence). Trimming cost V 5 bases and J 3 bases; bases outside gene matches: 4. The CDR3 is 14 residues long. The CDR3 DNA reads as TGTGCCAGCAGCCCTAGCGGTGGCTACAATGAGCAGTTCTTC. Residues: CASSPSGGYNEQFF.

The chain carries TRBV5-4 and TRBJ1-4, with 8 bases lining up with TRBD1. Germline CDR1 reads SGHNT; CDR2 reads YYREEE (reference sequence). The CDR3 is 14 amino acids. V trimming: 4 bases; J trimming: 7 bases; junction bases outside the gene matches: 6. CDR3: CASSAGTGSEKLFF. The DNA of the CDR3 is TGTGCCAGCAGCGCCGGGACAGGCAGTGAAAAACTGTTTTTT.

This clonotype was seen more than once but under ten times. The V and J genes are TRBV5-5 and TRBJ2-5; 10 nucleotides match TRBD2. The J segment lost 4 bases and the V segment lost 4 bases, leaving 16 bases of the junction unmatched. The CDR3 length is 18 residues. Germline loops: CDR1 SGHKS, CDR2 YYEKEE (reference sequence). In nucleotides, the CDR3 is TGTGCCAGCAGCCGGCGGACGATGGAGCGGGGGGGCACAGAGACCCAGTACTTC. Residues: CASSRRTMERGGTETQYF.

Turning to this clonotype: A much larger clone differs from this one at a single base, so this may be a read error. The chain uses TRBV6-4 and TRBJ2-1; D remains ambiguous. V lost 6 bases and J 0 bases, leaving 12 bases between the germline ends. CDR3 length equals 15 residues. From germline, CDR1 is MRHNA and CDR2 SNTAGT. In DNA form, the CDR3 reads TGTGCCAGCAGCGCCAAGAATAGCTCCTACAATGAGCAGTTCTTC. Its protein is CASSAKNSSYNEQFF.